The entry that follows covers one T cell receptor beta chain sequence. Its antigen is still unknown. At the DNA level, this CDR3 is encoded by other sequences in the same sample as well. This cohort consisted of healthy bone marrow donors. This CDR3 is 14 amino acids long. CDR1 and CDR2 (germline): SGHNT, YYREEE (reference sequence). V was pared by 4 bases and J by 0 bases, with 8 bases between. The PCR made use of 60 Vbeta and 13 Jbeta primers. Original processing methods: Later, some 75 million unique TCR beta chains were counted in an analysis, and roughly 11 million of them were shared. The data were produced by immunoSEQ multiplex PCR, yet TCRdb's version contains in-frame clones alone and is incomplete. D and trimming were read from the DNA, whereas the V and J calls and clone size are those reported in that table. Recorded for this sample: 130,000 or so clones. This entry belongs to a study of cytomegalovirus exposure and HLA in healthy donors.

Study results and caveats: Upon later analysis, HLA-associated TCR beta chains proved more clonally expanded than other, equally common chains. There were several of the most significant clusters that appeared linked to common viral pathogens in a later analysis.

The sequence derives from a woman aged 18-29 years in good health and CMV-seronegative. Sequenced input: PBMCs. The genes are TRBV5-4 and TRBJ1-3; D is unclear. The CDR3 sequence: CASSRENSGNTIYF. CDR3 DNA: TGTGCCAGCAGCCGGGAGAACTCTGGAAACACCATATATTTT.